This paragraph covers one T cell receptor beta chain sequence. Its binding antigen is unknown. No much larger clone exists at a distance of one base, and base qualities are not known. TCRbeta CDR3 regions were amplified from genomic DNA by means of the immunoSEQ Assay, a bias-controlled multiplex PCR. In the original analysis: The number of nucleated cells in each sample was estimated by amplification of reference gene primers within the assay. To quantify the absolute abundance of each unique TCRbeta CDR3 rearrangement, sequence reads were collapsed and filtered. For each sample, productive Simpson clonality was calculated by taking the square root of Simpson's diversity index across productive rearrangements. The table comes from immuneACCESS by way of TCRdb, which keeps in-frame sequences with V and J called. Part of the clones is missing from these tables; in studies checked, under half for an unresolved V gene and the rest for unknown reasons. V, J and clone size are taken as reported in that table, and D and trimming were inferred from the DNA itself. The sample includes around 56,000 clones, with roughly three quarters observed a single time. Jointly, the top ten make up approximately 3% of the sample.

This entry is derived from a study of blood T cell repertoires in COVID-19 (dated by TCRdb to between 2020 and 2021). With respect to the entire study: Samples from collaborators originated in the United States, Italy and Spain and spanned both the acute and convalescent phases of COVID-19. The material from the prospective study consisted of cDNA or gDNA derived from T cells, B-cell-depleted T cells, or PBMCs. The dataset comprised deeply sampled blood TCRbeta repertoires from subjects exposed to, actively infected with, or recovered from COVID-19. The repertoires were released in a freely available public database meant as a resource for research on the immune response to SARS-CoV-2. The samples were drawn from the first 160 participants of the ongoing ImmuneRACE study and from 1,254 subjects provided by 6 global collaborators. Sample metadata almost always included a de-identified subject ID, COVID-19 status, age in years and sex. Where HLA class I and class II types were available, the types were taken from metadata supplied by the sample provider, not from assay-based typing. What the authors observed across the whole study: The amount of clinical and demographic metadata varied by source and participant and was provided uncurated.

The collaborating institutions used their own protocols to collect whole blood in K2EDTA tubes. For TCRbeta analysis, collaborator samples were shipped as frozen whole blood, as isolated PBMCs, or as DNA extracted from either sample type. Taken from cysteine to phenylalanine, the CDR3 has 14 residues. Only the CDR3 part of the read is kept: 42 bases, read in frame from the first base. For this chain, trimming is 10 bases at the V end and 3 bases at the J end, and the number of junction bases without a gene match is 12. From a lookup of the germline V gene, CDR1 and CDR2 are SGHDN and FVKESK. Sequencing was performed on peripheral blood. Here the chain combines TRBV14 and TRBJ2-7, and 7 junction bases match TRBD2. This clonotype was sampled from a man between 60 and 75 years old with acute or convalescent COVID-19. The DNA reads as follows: TGTGCCACCTCATTGGGCGGGGGTTTCTACGAGCAGTACTTC. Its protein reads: CATSLGGGFYEQYF.